This entry lists 6 T cell receptor beta chains sequenced from one sample in a study of blood T cell repertoires in COVID-19. Assay: immunoSEQ multiplex PCR; the TCRdb copy retains only in-frame clones and omits some. The sample lists approximately 30,000 clones, roughly 85% occurring once. Sequencing used peripheral blood. The receptors derive from a human donor with acute or convalescent COVID-19. The donor label of this sample is uncertain.

This rearrangement joins TRBV19 to TRBJ2-1; 8 bases fit TRBD2. This CDR3 region has 12 residues. V lost 3 bases and J lost 15; bases outside the gene matches: 7. Germline V gene lookup returns CDR1 LNHDA and CDR2 SQIVND (reference sequence). In DNA, the CDR3 is TGTGCCAGTAGTATCCCGGGGGGGCTCGCGTTCTTC. It is translated as CASSIPGGLAFF.

The V and J genes are TRBV18 and TRBJ1-6, with TRBD1 identical over 9 bases. The length of the CDR3 is 13 residues. The junction had 0 bases not matched to a gene; V was cut back by 5 bases and J by 7 bases. From germline, CDR1 is KGHSH and CDR2 LQKENI. CDR3 amino acids: CASSGTGNSPLHF. The CDR3, as DNA: TGTGCCAGCTCAGGGACAGGGAATTCACCCCTCCACTTT.

The chain combines TRBV5-1 with TRBJ1-1; maybe TRBD1 (5 bases). V gave up 5 bases and J gave up 3 bases, with 14 bases separating them. This CDR3 contains 14 residues. The germline V gene has CDR1 SGHRS and CDR2 YFSETQ. Here the CDR3 DNA reads TGCGCCAGCAGAATGGGAGGGGTAGACACTGAAGCTTTCTTT. Protein: CASRMGGVDTEAFF.

The chain carries TRBV19 and TRBJ1-6; D unclear. CDR1 LNHDA and CDR2 SQIVND come from the germline V gene (reference sequence). Trimming cost V 6 bases and J 5 bases, with 8 bases left between them. This CDR3 comprises 13 residues. The CDR3 DNA follows: TGTGCCAGTAGCAGGACTGATAATTCACCCCTCCACTTT. It translates to CASSRTDNSPLHF.

This clone was observed a few times. The chain links TRBV7-2 to TRBJ1-3; tentatively, D is TRBD1 (5 bases). Germline V CDR1 and CDR2: SGHTA, FQGNSA. This CDR3 contains 16 residues. The V and J ends lost 1 base and 0 bases respectively, with 10 bases between them. CDR3 region: CASSLVRGYSGNTIYF. The CDR3 DNA reads TGTGCCAGCAGCTTAGTGCGGGGCTACTCTGGAAACACCATATATTTT.

V gene TRBV4-1 combines with J gene TRBJ1-3; 7 nucleotides line up with TRBD1. This CDR3 is built from 19 residues. Germline loops: CDR1 MGHRA, CDR2 YSYEKL. The trim removed 1 base at V and 1 base at J, leaving 13 bases unmatched. CDR3 in amino acids: CASSQGGTARPSSGNTIYF. The CDR3 nucleotides read TGCGCCAGCAGCCAAGGCGGGACAGCCCGTCCATCTTCTGGAAACACCATATATTTT.